A single sample gave rise to the 2 T cell receptor beta chains below, sequenced in a study of blood T cell repertoires in COVID-19. Profiled with immunoSEQ multiplex PCR; TCRdb holds only in-frame clones, not every one. The table includes hundreds of thousands of clones, 80% detected once. The sequenced material came from PBMCs or T cells enriched from blood (not recorded which). Receptor source: a young man with acute COVID-19.

The V call is TRBV6-5, the J call TRBJ2-3, with a possible D match to TRBD2 (5 bases). Per germline, CDR1 MNHEY and CDR2 SVGAGI. V lost 2 bases, J lost 4 bases, and 16 bases lay in between. CDR3 size: 16 residues. CDR3 sequence reads: CASSYGLAGSSDTQYF. DNA of the CDR3: TGTGCCAGCAGTTACGGGCTAGCTGGTAGTTCAGATACGCAGTATTTT.

The rearrangement joins TRBV10-3 to TRBJ2-2; 7 nucleotides agree with TRBD1. This CDR3 is built from 15 residues. Trimming took 2 bases from V and 7 from J; bases not matched to a gene: 7. Per germline, CDR1 ENHRY and CDR2 SYGVKD. The CDR3 DNA reads as TGTGCCATCAGTGAGGCCCGACAGGGCCACGGGGAGCTGTTTTTT. This sequence encodes CAISEARQGHGELFF.